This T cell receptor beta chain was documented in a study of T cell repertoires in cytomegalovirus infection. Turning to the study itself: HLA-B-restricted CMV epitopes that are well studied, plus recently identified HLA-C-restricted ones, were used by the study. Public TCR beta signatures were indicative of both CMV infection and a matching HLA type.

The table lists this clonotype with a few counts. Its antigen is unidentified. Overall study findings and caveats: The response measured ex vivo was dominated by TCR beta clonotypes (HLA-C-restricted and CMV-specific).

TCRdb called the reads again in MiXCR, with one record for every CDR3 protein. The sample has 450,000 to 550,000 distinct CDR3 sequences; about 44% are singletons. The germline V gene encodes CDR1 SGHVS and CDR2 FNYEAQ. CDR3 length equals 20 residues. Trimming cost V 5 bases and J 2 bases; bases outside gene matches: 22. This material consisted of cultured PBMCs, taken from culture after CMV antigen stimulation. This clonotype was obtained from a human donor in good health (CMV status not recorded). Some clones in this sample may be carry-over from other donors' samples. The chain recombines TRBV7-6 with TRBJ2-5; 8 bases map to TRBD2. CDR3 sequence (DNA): TGTGCCAGCAGCCCTTCCCCGGGACATCTAGTAGCGGGGCTTCAAGAGACCCAGTACTTC. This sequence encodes CASSPSPGHLVAGLQETQYF.